The clone carrying this T cell receptor beta chain was seen more than once but under ten times. These data come from a study of CD8 T cells in ankylosing spondylitis. One entry per CDR3 protein, called by TCRdb with MiXCR from the 5' RACE reads. Of around 180,000 distinct CDR3 sequences listed, roughly 13% are singletons. V lost 4 bases and J lost 5; bases outside the gene matches: 9. This CDR3 contains 15 residues. CDR1 and CDR2 (germline): SGHRS, YFSETQ. The clonotype comes from a female donor with ankylosing spondylitis or in good health (not recorded which). Sequencing was carried out using blood, either unsorted or a sorted T cell fraction (not recorded which). The chain has TRBV5-1 and TRBJ1-1; 9 nucleotides align to TRBD1. The CDR3 DNA follows: TGCGCCAGCAGCAGGACAGGGGAGGGAGCAACTGAAGCTTTCTTT. This gives the protein CASSRTGEGATEAFF.